The 9 T cell receptor beta chains in this list originate from one sample, sequenced in a study of T cell responses to AZD1222 COVID-19 vaccine. The repertoire was sequenced with immunoSEQ multiplex PCR; TCRdb's copy has only in-frame clones and lacks some. This table has roughly 150,000 clones, about 93% appearing once. Sample: peripheral blood, taken on day 0 of AZD1222 vaccination. The receptors come from an adult in good health.

The genes are TRBV7-6 and TRBJ1-1; a weak D match, TRBD1 (5 bases). Trimming removed 5 bases at V and 3 bases at J, with 16 bases between. The CDR3 runs to 15 residues. Germline V CDR1 and CDR2: SGHVS, FNYEAQ. DNA for the CDR3: TGTGCCAGCAGCCCCCAGACAGAACCATACACTGAAGCTTTCTTT. It yields the protein CASSPQTEPYTEAFF.

The chain joins TRBV19 to TRBJ1-2; the D is unclear. The germline V gene has CDR1 LNHDA and CDR2 SQIVND (reference sequence). V gave up 5 bases and J gave up 3 bases, with 13 bases separating them. The CDR3 has 14 amino acids. DNA of the CDR3: TGTGCCAGTAGTCGGAGCGGGGAGTACTATGGCTACACCTTC. Translating it yields CASSRSGEYYGYTF.

The chain combines TRBV7-9 with TRBJ2-5; the D gene is possibly TRBD2 (5 bases). Deletions cut 5 bases from V and 3 bases from J, with 19 bases between. The CDR3 sequence is 16 residues long. Germline-derived CDR1 and CDR2 are SEHNR and FQNEAQ (reference sequence). This CDR3 reads CASSPREGSTKETQYF. CDR3 bases: TGTGCCAGCAGCCCGAGGGAAGGGTCGACGAAAGAGACCCAGTACTTC.

V usage is TRBV12-3 or TRBV12-4 and J usage is TRBJ2-1; TRBD1 is a possible D gene (5 bases). Trimming shortened V by 6 bases and J by 10 bases, and 10 bases separated the two germline ends. The CDR3 loop spans 11 amino acids. DNA for the CDR3: TGTGCCAGCAGCCCCGACAGAGAGCAGTTCTTC. It codes for CASSPDREQFF.

The genes are TRBV5-1 and TRBJ2-6; weak D call: TRBD1 (5 bases). The length of the CDR3 is 15 residues. V was shortened by 3 bases and J by 6 bases, with 13 bases between the two germline ends. Germline V gene sequence: CDR1 SGHRS, CDR2 YFSETQ. CDR3 protein: CASSSQGNSANVLTF. CDR3 nucleotide sequence: TGCGCCAGCAGCTCCCAGGGTAACTCGGCCAACGTCCTGACTTTC.

The rearrangement uses TRBV19 and TRBJ2-1; D ambiguous. The CDR3 has 16 amino acids. V shed 4 bases and J shed 0 bases, with 13 bases lying between them. Germline V CDR1 and CDR2: LNHDA, SQIVND (reference sequence). The CDR3 spells CASSTPRPDSYNEQFF. The CDR3 bases are TGTGCCAGTAGTACCCCCAGGCCGGACTCCTACAATGAGCAGTTCTTC.

This sequence joins TRBV4-1 and TRBJ2-1, with D hard to call. V was cut by 1 base and J by 3 bases, with 10 bases left in between. There are 15 residues in the CDR3. Germline values: CDR1 MGHRA, CDR2 YSYEKL. CDR3 in DNA: TGCGCCAGCAGCCAAGTACTGGGTATCTACAATGAGCAGTTCTTC. It encodes CASSQVLGIYNEQFF.

The genes are TRBV2 and TRBJ1-2; D is unclear. Germline CDR1 SNHLY, CDR2 FYNNEI. The CDR3 is 13 amino acids. The ends were cut back, 4 bases at V and 4 bases at J, with 10 bases in the middle. The CDR3 bases are TGTGCCAGCAGTGGAATTTCCAGCTATGGCTACACCTTC. This sequence encodes CASSGISSYGYTF. The whole variable domain, remainder taken from reference TRBV2 and TRBJ1-2, is EPEVTQTPSHQVTQMGQEVILRCVPISNHLYFYWYRQILGQKVEFLVSFYNNEISEKSEIFDDQFSVERPDGSNFTLKIRSTKLEDSAMYFCASSGISSYGYTFGSGTRLTVV.

J is TRBJ2-5 and V is TRBV12-3 or TRBV12-4; 7 nucleotides line up with TRBD2. V lost 8 bases and J lost 4; bases outside the gene matches: 7. The CDR3 length is 13 residues. CDR3 DNA: TGTGCCAGCGGAATGGGGGGGTTAGAGACCCAGTACTTC. It is translated as CASGMGGLETQYF.